This is a list of T cell receptor beta chains from one sample in a study of technical replicates of blood from a few donors. Method: immunoSEQ multiplex PCR; TCRdb's copy keeps in-frame clones and lacks some. The repertoire has about 84,000 clones, 90% to 95% of them found once; the top ten carry roughly 0.23%. The sample consisted of T cells isolated from PBMCs. The origin of the receptors is a human donor in good health. The CDR3 runs from the conserved cysteine through the conserved F or W.

j_call v_call cdr3_aa
TRBJ1-2 TRBV6-5 CASRDGTGIDGYTF
TRBJ1-1 TRBV19 CAIGGVNTEAFF
TRBJ2-1 TRBV7-8 CASSWRADSYNEQFF
TRBJ1-2 TRBV18 CASSPRRDSYGYTF
TRBJ1-4 TRBV7-9 CASSTVKGAEKLFF
TRBJ2-3 TRBV5-1 CASSPKEATDTQYF
TRBJ2-1 TRBV4-1 CASSEELDEQFF
TRBJ2-7 TRBV28 CASSLSSGRDEQYF
TRBJ1-5 TRBV7-4 CASSCRQGDQPQHF
TRBJ1-3 TRBV29-1 CSGLDREDGNTIYF
TRBJ2-5 TRBV6-4 CASSETMGKGETQYF
TRBJ1-3 TRBV5-1 CASSFGSSGNTIYF
TRBJ2-7 TRBV18 CASSPGQSYEQYF
TRBJ1-3 TRBV19 CASSGDRDSGNTIYF
TRBJ2-1 TRBV5-1 CASSSLTQVPYNEQFF
TRBJ2-1 TRBV7-6 CASSPTPGGNEQFF
TRBJ2-1 TRBV29-1 CSVTGTSGNEQFF
TRBJ2-5 TRBV6-1 CASSEGAGYQETQYF